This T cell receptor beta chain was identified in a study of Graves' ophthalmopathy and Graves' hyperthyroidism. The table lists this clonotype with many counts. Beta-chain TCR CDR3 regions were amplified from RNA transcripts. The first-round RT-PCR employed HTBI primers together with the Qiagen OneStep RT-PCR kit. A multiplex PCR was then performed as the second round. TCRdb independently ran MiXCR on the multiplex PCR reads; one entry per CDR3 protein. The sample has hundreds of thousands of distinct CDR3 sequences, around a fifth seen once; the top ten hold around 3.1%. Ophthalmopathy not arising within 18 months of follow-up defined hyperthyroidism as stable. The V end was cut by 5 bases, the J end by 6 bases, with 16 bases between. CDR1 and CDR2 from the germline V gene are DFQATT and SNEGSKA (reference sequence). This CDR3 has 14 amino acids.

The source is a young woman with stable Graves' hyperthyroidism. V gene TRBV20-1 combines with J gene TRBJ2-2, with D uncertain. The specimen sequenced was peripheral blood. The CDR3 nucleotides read TGCAGTGCTCGGCCCATGGGGAAGGCCGGGGAGCTGTTTTTT. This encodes CSARPMGKAGELFF.